This is a list of T cell receptor beta chains from one sample in a study of a mutant IDH1 vaccine in newly diagnosed glioma. The table came from immunoSEQ multiplex PCR; TCRdb's copy has only in-frame clones and leaves some out. Of roughly 30,000 clones listed, roughly 90% are singletons. Their antigens remain unidentified. This material consisted of PBMCs, taken from a glioma patient whose treatment included an IDH1 peptide vaccine. The receptors here all came from a man aged 35 to 55 with glioma. CDR3s include the opening cysteine and the closing phenylalanine or tryptophan. D genes are given only for firm matches. Part of the rows lack a size; the others show once, few, many or a class for expanded clones.

d_gene	v_gene	len	j_gene	abundance	CDR3nt	CDR3aa
TRBD1	TRBV29-1	12	TRBJ1-1	few	TGCAGCGTTGGGCAGGGGGCGACTGAAGCTTTCTTT	CSVGQGATEAFF
NA	TRBV11-2	14	TRBJ1-4	once	TGTGCCAGCAGCCAGAACAGGGCCCGGGAAAAACTGTTTTTT	CASSQNRAREKLFF
NA	TRBV5-5	15	TRBJ1-5	NA	TGTGCCAGCAGCTTGTTAACAGGGCCTAATCAGCCCCAGCATTTT	CASSLLTGPNQPQHF
NA	TRBV6-1	15	TRBJ2-2	NA	TGTGCCAGCAGGGCTACCTCTTGGGCGGCCGGGGAGCTGTTTTTT	CASRATSWAAGELFF
NA	TRBV7-8	16	TRBJ2-7	NA	TGTGCCAGCAGTTCCAGACAGGAGGGTGTATACTACGAGCAGTACTTC	CASSSRQEGVYYEQYF
NA	TRBV5-1	15	TRBJ2-5	NA	TGCGCCAGCAGCTTGGAGACTCCCACAAGGGAGACCCAGTACTTC	CASSLETPTRETQYF
TRBD1	TRBV11-2	15	TRBJ1-2	NA	TGTGCCAGCAGCTTAGGGGGGACAGGGGCGTATGGCTACACCTTC	CASSLGGTGAYGYTF
NA	TRBV2	16	TRBJ2-1	NA	TGTGCCAGCAGTGGAGGAGCGGCACGGGCAGTCAATGAGCAGTTCTTC	CASSGGAARAVNEQFF
TRBD1	TRBV5-1	17	TRBJ2-6	NA	TGCGCCAGCAGCCTACCGGACAGGGGGGCCGGGGCCAACGTCCTGACTTTC	CASSLPDRGAGANVLTF
NA	TRBV7-2	14	TRBJ2-1	few	TGTGCCGAGCAGGCGGAGGACAGTTACAATGAGCAGTTCTTC	CAEQAEDSYNEQFF
NA	TRBV6-5	15	TRBJ1-1	NA	TGTGCCAGCAGCCCCGGGCAGGGGATGAACACTGAAGCTTTCTTT	CASSPGQGMNTEAFF
NA	TRBV6-5	15	TRBJ2-7	once	TGTGCCAGCAGTCCCCGGGGCTTGTACTCCTACGAGCAGTACTTC	CASSPRGLYSYEQYF
TRBD1	TRBV5-6	16	TRBJ1-2	NA	TGTGCCAGCAGCGTTCCTGGGACAGGGGGCCTGGGTGGCTACACCTTC	CASSVPGTGGLGGYTF
NA	TRBV5-1	14	TRBJ1-2	NA	TGCGCCAGCAGCCCCGGGGGAGGGGACTATGGCTACACCTTC	CASSPGGGDYGYTF
TRBD2	TRBV28	18	TRBJ2-3	NA	TGTGCCAGCAGTTTATGGACGCCTAGCGGGGGGCACACAGATACGCAGTATTTT	CASSLWTPSGGHTDTQYF
TRBD1	TRBV15	21	TRBJ2-4	NA	TGTGCCACCAGCAGCTGTATCGATCTGAGCGACAGGGATAAAGCCAAAAACATTCAGTACTTC	CATSSCIDLSDRDKAKNIQYF
TRBD1	TRBV7-8	14	TRBJ1-1	NA	TGTGCCAGCAGCTGGGGACAGTTGAACACTGAAGCTTTCTTT	CASSWGQLNTEAFF
TRBD2	TRBV4-3	15	TRBJ2-5	NA	TGCGCCAGCAGCCAAGGGCGGGGGGTACAAGAGACCCAGTACTTC	CASSQGRGVQETQYF
NA	TRBV12-2	17	TRBJ2-1	NA	TGTGCAAGTCGCTTAGGAACGACAGGGGGCTCCTACAATGAGCAGTTCTTC	CASRLGTTGGSYNEQFF
NA	TRBV30	14	TRBJ2-1	once	TGTGCCTGCCAAAGACAGAGCTCCTACAATGAGCAGTTCTTC	CACQRQSSYNEQFF
NA	TRBV29-1	15	TRBJ1-2	NA	TGCAGCGTTGGCGCCCCGGGAGACAAATCCTATGGCTACACCTTC	CSVGAPGDKSYGYTF
TRBD1	TRBV10-3	16	TRBJ2-5	NA	TGTGCCATCAGTGACCCCGGGACAGGGGACCAAGAGACCCAGTACTTC	CAISDPGTGDQETQYF
TRBD1	TRBV11-2	16	TRBJ2-2	NA	TGTGCCAGCAGCTCCCCAGGGGGATGGAACACCGGGGAGCTGTTTTTT	CASSSPGGWNTGELFF
NA	TRBV18	14	TRBJ1-2	NA	TGTGCCACCACCCCCACCCGAGATAACTATGGCTACACCTTC	CATTPTRDNYGYTF